The T cell receptor beta chain described here comes from a study of T-cell memory formation after mild COVID-19. Findings and limits, study-wide: Memory from before infection featured some responding clones, which suggests cross-reactive memory joined. Day 15 to 85 contracting clones showed balanced CD4/CD8; day 15 to 37 expanders favored CD4+.

This clonotype was seen many times. The antigen is unknown. The CDR3 extends over 14 amino acids. V gave up 2 bases and J gave up 4 bases, with 11 bases separating them. Constant-segment primers served in 5'RACE that generated TCR alpha and TCR beta cDNA libraries bearing sample barcodes and UMIs. TCRdb reanalysed the 5' RACE reads using MiXCR and keeps one entry per CDR3 protein. The data contain 350,000 to 400,000 distinct CDR3 sequences, over 13% of them singletons. The chain couples TRBV12-3 or TRBV12-4 to TRBJ1-1; D is possibly TRBD1 (5 bases). The receptor's source is a young man who had mild COVID-19 (a few samples of this study predate the infection). Cell type and time point are not known. The material sequenced was PBMCs or a T cell subset sorted from them (not recorded which). The CDR3 DNA is TGTGCCAGCAGTTTATTCTCGGGGCTCACTGAAGCTTTCTTT. Translation gives CASSLFSGLTEAFF.